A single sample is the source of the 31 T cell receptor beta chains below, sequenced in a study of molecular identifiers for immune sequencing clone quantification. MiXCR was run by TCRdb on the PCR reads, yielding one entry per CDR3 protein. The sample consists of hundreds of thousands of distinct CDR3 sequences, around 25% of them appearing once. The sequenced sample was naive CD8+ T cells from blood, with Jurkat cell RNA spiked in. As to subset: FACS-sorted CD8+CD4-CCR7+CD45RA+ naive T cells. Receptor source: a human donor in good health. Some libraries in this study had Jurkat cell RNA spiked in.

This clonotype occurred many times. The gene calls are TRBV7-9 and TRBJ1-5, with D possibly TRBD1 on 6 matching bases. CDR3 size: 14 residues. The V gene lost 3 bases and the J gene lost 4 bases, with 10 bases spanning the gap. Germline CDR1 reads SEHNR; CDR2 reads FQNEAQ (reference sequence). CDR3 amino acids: CASSFPGVNQPQHF. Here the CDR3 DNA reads TGTGCCAGCAGCTTTCCAGGGGTTAATCAGCCCCAGCATTTT.

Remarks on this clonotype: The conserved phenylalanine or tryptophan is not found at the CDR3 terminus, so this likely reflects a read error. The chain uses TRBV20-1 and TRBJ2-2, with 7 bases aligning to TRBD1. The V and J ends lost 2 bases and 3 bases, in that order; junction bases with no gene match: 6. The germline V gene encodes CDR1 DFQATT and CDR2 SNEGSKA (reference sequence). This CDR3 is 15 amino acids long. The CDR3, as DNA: TGCAGTGCTAGAAGGGGGCGAGTGGACACCGGGGAGCTGTTTTTA. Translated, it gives CSARRGRVDTGELFL.

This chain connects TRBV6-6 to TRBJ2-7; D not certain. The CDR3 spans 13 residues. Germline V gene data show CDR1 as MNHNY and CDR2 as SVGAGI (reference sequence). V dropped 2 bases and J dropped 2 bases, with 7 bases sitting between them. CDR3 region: CASSYLQTYEQYF. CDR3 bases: TGTGCCAGCAGTTACCTACAGACCTACGAGCAGTACTTC.

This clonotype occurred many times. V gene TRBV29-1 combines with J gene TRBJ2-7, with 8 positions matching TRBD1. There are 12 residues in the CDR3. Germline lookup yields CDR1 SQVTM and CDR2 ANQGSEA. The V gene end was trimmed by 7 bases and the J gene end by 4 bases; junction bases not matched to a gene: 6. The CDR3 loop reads CSAGGSPYEQYF. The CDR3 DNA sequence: TGCAGCGCAGGGGGCAGTCCATACGAGCAGTACTTC.

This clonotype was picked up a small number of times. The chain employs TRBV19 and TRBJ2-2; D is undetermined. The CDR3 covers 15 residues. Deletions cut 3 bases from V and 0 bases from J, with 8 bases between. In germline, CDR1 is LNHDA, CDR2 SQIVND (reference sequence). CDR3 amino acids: CASSILYPNTGELFF. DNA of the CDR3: TGTGCCAGTAGTATTCTTTACCCGAACACCGGGGAGCTGTTTTTT. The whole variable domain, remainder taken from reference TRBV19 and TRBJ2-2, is DGGITQSPKYLFRKEGQNVTLSCEQNLNHDAMYWYRQDPGQGLRLIYYSQIVNDFQKGDIAEGYSVSREKKESFPLTVTSAQKNPTAFYLCASSILYPNTGELFFGEGSRLTVL.

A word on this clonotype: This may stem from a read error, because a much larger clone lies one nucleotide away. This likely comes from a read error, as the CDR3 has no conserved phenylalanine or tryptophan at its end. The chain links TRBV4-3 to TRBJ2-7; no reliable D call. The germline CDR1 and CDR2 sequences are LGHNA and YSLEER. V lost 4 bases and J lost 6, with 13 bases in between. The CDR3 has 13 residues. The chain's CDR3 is CASSPRKWGEQYL. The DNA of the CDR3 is TGCGCCAGCAGCCCAAGAAAATGGGGCGAGCAGTACCTC.

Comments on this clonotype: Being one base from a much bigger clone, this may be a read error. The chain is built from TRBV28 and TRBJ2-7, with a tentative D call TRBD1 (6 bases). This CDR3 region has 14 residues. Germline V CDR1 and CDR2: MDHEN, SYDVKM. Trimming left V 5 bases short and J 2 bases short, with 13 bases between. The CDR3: CASSHGQCPYEQYF. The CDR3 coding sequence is TGTGCCAGCAGTCACGGACAGTGCCCCTACGAGCAGTACTTC.

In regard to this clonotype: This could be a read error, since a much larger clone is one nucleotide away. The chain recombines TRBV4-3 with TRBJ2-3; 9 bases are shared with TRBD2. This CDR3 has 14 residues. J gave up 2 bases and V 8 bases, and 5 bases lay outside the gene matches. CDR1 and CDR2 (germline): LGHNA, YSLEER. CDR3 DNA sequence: TGCGCCAGCTCGGGACTAGCCCCCACAGATACGCAGTATTTT. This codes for CASSGLAPTDTQYF.

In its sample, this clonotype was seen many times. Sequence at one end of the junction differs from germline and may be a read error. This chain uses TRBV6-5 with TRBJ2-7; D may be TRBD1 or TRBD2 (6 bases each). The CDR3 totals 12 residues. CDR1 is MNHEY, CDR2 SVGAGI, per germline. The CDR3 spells CASSYSGAQWGF. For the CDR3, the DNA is TGTGCCAGCAGTTATTCGGGGGCACAATGGGGCTTC.

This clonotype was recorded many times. DNA for the CDR3: TGTGCCAGCTCAAAGTCTAATGAAAAACTGTTTTTT. Protein: CASSKSNEKLFF. The chain couples TRBV7-9 to TRBJ1-4; D remains ambiguous. V lost 8 bases and J lost 3, with 7 bases in between. The CDR3 totals 12 residues. Germline V gene lookup returns CDR1 SEHNR and CDR2 FQNEAQ (reference sequence).

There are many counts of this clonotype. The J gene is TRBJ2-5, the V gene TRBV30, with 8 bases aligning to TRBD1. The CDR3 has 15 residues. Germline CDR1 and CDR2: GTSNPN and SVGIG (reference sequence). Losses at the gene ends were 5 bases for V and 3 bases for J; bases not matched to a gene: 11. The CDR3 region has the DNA TGTGCCTGGCAACAGGGGGAAGAGTTGGAAGAGACCCAGTACTTC. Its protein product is CAWQQGEELEETQYF.

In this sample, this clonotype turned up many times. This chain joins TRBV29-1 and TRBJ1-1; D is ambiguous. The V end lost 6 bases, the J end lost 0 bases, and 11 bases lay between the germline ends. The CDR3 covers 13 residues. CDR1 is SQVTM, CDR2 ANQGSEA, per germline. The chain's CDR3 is CSVLPWVNTEAFF. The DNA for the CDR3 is TGCAGCGTGCTGCCCTGGGTGAACACTGAAGCTTTCTTT.

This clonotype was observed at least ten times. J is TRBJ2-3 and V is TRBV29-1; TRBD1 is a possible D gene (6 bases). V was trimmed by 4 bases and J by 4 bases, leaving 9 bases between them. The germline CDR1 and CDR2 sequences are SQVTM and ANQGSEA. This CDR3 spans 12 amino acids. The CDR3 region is CSVATGPDTQYF. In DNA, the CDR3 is TGCAGCGTTGCAACAGGGCCAGATACGCAGTATTTT.

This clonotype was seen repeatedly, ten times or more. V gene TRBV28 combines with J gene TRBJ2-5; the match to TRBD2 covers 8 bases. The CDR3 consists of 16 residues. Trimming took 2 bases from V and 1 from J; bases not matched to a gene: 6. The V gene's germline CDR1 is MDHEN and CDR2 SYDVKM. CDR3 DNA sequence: TGTGCCAGCAGTTTAGAAGGCGGGGGGATCCAAGAGACCCAGTACTTC. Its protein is CASSLEGGGIQETQYF.

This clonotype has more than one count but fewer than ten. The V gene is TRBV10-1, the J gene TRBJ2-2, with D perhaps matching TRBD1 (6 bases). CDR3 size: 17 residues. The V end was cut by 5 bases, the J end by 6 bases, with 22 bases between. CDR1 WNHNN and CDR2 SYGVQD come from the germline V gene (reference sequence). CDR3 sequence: CASSKTDRRTFSGELFF. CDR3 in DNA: TGCGCCAGCAGTAAAACGGACAGAAGAACTTTTTCCGGGGAGCTGTTTTTT.

The CDR3: CATSDLPGLHSGELFF. The CDR3 nucleotides read TGTGCCACCAGTGATTTGCCAGGGCTCCACTCCGGGGAGCTGTTTTTT. V and J are TRBV24-1 and TRBJ2-2, with D perhaps matching TRBD1 (5 bases). The CDR3 runs to 16 residues. V gave up 0 bases and J gave up 6 bases, with 13 bases separating them. The germline CDR1 and CDR2 sequences are KGHDR and SFDVKD.

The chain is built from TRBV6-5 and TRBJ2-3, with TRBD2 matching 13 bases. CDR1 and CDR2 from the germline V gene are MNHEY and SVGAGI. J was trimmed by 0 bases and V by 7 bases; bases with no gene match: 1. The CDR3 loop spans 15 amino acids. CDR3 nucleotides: TGTGCCAGCAAGGGACTAGCGGGGAGCACAGATACGCAGTATTTT. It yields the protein CASKGLAGSTDTQYF.

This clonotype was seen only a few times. The CDR3 sequence: CASSTLPGDTQYF. CDR3 in DNA: TGTGCCAGTAGTACCCTACCGGGAGATACGCAGTATTTT. The chain employs TRBV19 and TRBJ2-3, with no clear D. CDR1 is LNHDA and CDR2 is SQIVND in the germline V gene (reference sequence). This CDR3 is built from 13 residues. Trimming removed 4 bases at V and 5 bases at J, with 10 bases between.

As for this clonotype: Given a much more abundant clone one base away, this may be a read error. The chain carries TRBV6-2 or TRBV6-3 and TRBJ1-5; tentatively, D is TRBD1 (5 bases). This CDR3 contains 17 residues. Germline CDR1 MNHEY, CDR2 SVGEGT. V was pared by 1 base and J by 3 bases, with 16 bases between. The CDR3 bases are TGTGCCAGCAGTTACTTTAGGGACGGTTCCCTCAATCAGCCCCAGCATTTT. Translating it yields CASSYFRDGSLNQPQHF.

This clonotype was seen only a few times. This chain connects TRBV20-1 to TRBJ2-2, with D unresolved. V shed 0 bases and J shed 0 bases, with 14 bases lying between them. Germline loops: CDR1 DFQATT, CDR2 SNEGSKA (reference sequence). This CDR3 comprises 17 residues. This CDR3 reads CSARDMSTATNTGELFF. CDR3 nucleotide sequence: TGCAGTGCTAGAGATATGTCGACGGCCACGAACACCGGGGAGCTGTTTTTT.

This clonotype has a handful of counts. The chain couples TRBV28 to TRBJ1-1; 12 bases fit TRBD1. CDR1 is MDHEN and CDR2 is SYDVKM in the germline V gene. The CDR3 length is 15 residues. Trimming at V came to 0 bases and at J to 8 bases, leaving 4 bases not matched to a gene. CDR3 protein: CASSLWGTGGGEAFF. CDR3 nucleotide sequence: TGTGCCAGCAGTTTATGGGGGACAGGGGGCGGAGAAGCTTTCTTT.

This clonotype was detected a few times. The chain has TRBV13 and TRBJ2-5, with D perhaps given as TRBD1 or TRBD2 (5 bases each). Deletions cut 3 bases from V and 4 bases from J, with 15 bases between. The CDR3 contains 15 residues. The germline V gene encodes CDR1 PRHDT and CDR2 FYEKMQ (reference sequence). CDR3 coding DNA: TGTGCCAGCAGCTTTTGGGAGAGGGGTCGAGAGACCCAGTACTTC. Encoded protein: CASSFWERGRETQYF.

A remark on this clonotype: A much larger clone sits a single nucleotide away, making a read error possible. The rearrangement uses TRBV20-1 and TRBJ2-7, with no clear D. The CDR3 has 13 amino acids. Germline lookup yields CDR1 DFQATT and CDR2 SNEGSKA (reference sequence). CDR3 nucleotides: TGCAGTGCTAGCGACACAGATACCTACGGGCAGTACTTC. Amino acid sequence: CSASDTDTYGQYF.

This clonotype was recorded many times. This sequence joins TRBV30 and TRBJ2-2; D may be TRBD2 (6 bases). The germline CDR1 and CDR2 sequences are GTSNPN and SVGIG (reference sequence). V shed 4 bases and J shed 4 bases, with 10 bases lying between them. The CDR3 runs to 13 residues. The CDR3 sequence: CAWTWGGTGELFF. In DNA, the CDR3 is TGTGCCTGGACGTGGGGAGGCACCGGGGAGCTGTTTTTT.

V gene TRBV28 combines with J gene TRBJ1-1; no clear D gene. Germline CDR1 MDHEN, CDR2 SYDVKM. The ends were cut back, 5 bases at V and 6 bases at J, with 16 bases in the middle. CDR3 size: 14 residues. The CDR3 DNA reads TGTGCCAGCAGTGGTCAAGGGAGATGGGCTGAAGCTTTCTTT. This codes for CASSGQGRWAEAFF.

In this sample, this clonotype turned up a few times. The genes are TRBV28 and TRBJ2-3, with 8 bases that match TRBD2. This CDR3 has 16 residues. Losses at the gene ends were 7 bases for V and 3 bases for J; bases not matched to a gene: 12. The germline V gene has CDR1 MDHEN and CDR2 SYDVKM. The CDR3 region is CASTRSSGTWTDTQYF. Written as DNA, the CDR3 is TGTGCCAGCACCCGAAGTAGCGGGACTTGGACAGATACGCAGTATTTT. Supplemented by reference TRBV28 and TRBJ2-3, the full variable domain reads DVKVTQSSRYLVKRTGEKVFLECVQDMDHENMFWYRQDPGLGLRLIYFSYDVKMKEKGDIPEGYSVSREKKERFSLILESASTNQTSMYLCASTRSSGTWTDTQYFGPGTRLTVL.

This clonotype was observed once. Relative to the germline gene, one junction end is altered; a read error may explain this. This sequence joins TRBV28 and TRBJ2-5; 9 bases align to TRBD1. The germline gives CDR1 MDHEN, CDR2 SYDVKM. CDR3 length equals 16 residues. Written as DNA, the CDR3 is TGTGCCAGCAGTCCAACTGACAGGGGGTACCAAGAGCCCCAGTACTTC. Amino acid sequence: CASSPTDRGYQEPQYF.

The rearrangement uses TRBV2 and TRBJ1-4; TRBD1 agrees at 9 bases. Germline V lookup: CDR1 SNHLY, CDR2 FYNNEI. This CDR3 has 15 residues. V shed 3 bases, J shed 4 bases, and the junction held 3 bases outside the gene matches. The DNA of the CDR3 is TGTGCCAGCAGTGACGGGACAGGGTATAATGAAAAACTGTTTTTT. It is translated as CASSDGTGYNEKLFF.

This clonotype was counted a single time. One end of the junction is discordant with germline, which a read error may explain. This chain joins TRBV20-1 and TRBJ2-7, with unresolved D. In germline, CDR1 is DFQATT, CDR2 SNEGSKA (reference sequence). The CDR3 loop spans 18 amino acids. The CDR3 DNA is TGCAGTGCTAGAGATCCCTACGACGGCGGCCCAACACGGTACGCGCAGTACTTC. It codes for CSARDPYDGGPTRYAQYF.

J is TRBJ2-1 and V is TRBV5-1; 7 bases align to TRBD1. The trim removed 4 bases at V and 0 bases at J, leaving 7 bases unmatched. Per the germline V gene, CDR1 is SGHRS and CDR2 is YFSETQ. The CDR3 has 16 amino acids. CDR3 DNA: TGCGCCAGCAGCCCAACCGGGACAGCCTCCTACAATGAGCAGTTCTTC. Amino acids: CASSPTGTASYNEQFF.

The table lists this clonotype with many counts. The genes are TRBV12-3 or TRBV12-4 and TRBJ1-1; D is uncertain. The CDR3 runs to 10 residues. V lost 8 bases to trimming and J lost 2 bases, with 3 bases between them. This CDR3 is CASFNTEAFF. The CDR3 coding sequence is TGTGCCAGCTTCAACACTGAAGCTTTCTTT.